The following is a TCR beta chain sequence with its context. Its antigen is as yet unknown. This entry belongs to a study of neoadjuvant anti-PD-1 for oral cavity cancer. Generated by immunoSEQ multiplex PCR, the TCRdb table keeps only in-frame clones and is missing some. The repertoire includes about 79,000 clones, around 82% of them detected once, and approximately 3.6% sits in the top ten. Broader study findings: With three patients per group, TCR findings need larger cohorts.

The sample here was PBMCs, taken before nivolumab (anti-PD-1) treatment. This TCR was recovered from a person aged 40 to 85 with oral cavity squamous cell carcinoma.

CDR3 in DNA: TGTGCCAGCAGCTCCCTCAGGGACAAATCCTACGAGCAGTACTTC. This gives the protein CASSSLRDKSYEQYF. The genes are TRBV11-2 and TRBJ2-7; tentative D call: TRBD1 (6 bases). Per the germline V gene, CDR1 is SGHAT and CDR2 is FQNNGV. The CDR3 totals 15 residues. Trimming took 4 bases from V and 1 from J, leaving 14 bases between them.